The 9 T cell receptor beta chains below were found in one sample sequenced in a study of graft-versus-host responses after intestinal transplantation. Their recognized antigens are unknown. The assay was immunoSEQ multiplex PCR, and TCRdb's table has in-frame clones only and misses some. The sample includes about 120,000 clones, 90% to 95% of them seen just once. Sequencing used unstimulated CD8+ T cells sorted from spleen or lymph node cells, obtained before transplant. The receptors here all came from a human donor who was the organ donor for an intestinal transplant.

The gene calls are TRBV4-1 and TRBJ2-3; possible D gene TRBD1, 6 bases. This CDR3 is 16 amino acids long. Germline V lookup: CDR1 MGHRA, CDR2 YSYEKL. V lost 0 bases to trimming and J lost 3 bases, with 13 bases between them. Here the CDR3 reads CASSQEVGRGTDTQYF. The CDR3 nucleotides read TGCGCCAGCAGCCAAGAGGTGGGCAGGGGAACAGATACGCAGTATTTT.

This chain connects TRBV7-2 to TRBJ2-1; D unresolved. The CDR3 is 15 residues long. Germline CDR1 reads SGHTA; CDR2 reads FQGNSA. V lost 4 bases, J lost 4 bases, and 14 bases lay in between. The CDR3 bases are TGTGCCAGCAGCTCGACACGGTCGACGTACAATGAGCAGTTCTTC. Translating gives CASSSTRSTYNEQFF.

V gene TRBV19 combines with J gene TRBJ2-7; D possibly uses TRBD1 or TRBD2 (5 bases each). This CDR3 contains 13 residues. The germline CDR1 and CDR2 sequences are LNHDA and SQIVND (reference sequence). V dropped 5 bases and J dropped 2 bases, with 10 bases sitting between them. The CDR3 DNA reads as TGTGCCAGTAGTCCCGGGACGGCCTACGAGCAGTACTTC. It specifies CASSPGTAYEQYF.

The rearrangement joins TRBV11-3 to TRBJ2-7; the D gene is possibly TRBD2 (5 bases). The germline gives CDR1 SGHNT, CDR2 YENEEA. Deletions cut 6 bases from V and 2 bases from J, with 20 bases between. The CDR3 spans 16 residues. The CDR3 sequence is CASSPKADGVPYEQYF. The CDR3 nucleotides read TGTGCCAGCAGTCCTAAGGCCGACGGGGTTCCCTACGAGCAGTACTTC.

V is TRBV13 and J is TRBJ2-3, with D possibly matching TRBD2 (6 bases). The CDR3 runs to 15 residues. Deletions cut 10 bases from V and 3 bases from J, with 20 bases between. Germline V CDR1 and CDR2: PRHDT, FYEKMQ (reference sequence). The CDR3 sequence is CATTSDSGPTDTQYF. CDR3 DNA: TGTGCCACCACCTCTGATAGCGGCCCAACAGATACGCAGTATTTT.

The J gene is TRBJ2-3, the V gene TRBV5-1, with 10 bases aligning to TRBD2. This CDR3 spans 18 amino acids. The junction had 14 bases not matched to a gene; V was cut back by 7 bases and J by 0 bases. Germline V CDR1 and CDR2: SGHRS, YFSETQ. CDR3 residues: CASRFGVIAGGSTDTQYF. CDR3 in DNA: TGCGCCAGCCGTTTCGGGGTAATAGCGGGAGGTAGCACAGATACGCAGTATTTT.

CDR3 nucleotides: TGTGCCACCAGCGGGGGACTACCGAGGGAGACCCAGTACTTC. It is translated as CATSGGLPRETQYF. V and J are TRBV15 and TRBJ2-5, with TRBD2 matching 7 bases. There are 14 residues in the CDR3. V shed 5 bases and J 5 bases; nucleotides not matched to a gene: 8. The germline CDR1 and CDR2 sequences are LNHNV and YYDKDF (reference sequence). The whole variable domain, filled in from reference TRBV15 and TRBJ2-5, reads DAMVIQNPRYQVTQFGKPVTLSCSQTLNHNVMYWYQQKSSQAPKLLFHYYDKDFNNEADTPDNFQSRRPNTSFCFLDIRSPGLGDTAMYLCATSGGLPRETQYFGPGTRLLVL.

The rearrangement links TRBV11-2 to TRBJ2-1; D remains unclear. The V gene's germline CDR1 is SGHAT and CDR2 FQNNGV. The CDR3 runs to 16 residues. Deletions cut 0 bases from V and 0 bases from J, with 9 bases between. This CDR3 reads CASSLESISSYNEQFF. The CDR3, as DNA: TGTGCCAGCAGCTTAGAATCCATTAGCTCCTACAATGAGCAGTTCTTC.

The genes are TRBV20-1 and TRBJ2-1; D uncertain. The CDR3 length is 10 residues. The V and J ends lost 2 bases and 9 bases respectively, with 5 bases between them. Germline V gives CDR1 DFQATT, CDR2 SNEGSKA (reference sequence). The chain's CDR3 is CSARNFEQFF. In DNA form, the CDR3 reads TGCAGTGCTAGAAACTTTGAGCAGTTCTTC.